These 4 T cell receptor beta chains were all obtained from the same sample, sequenced in a study of blood T cell repertoires in COVID-19. Repertoires were generated with immunoSEQ multiplex PCR, while TCRdb's copy carries only in-frame clones and drops some. The sample includes about 110,000 clones, less than 75% of them seen just once. Sequencing was carried out using peripheral blood. The source is a woman aged 55-70 years with acute or convalescent COVID-19.

The chain carries TRBV6-5 and TRBJ1-5; a weak D match, TRBD1 (6 bases). CDR3 length: 14 residues. V lost 6 bases and J 1 base, leaving 10 bases between the germline ends. Germline assignment: CDR1 MNHEY and CDR2 SVGAGI. The CDR3 loop reads CASRVGASNQPQHF. CDR3 nucleotide sequence: TGTGCCAGCAGGGTGGGGGCCAGCAATCAGCCCCAGCATTTT.

The chain couples TRBV5-5 to TRBJ2-2; TRBD1 agrees at 9 bases. The CDR3 is made up of 17 amino acids. Germline CDR1 and CDR2: SGHKS and YYEKEE (reference sequence). Trimming removed 5 bases from V and 6 bases from J; junction bases left unmatched: 14. This CDR3 reads CASSRIPGTGISGELFF. For the CDR3, the DNA is TGTGCCAGCAGTCGTATCCCCGGGACAGGGATTTCCGGGGAGCTGTTTTTT.

This clone was counted a few times. CDR3 DNA sequence: TGTGCCAGCCGGGACAGGGATACTCGGGGCTACACCTTC. Translation gives CASRDRDTRGYTF. The rearrangement uses TRBV6-6 and TRBJ1-2, with 9 bases aligning to TRBD1. Germline V gives CDR1 MNHNY, CDR2 SVGAGI (reference sequence). The CDR3 spans 13 residues. Unmatched junction bases numbered 9, after V lost 8 bases and J lost 8 bases.

This clone showed up just a few times. The chain combines TRBV4-3 with TRBJ1-2; no firm D call. The CDR3 consists of 13 residues. CDR1 LGHNA and CDR2 YSLEER come from the germline V gene. V shed 0 bases and J shed 8 bases, with 10 bases lying between them. The DNA for the CDR3 is TGCGCCAGCAGCCAAGATAAAAGGAGCGGCTACACCTTC. Its protein is CASSQDKRSGYTF.